This T cell receptor (beta chain) was identified during a study of T cell responses to AZD1222 COVID-19 vaccine. Study conclusions and caveats: Scientists sampled the repertoires only once the peak T cell response had passed. The span of vaccine-associated CD4 TCRs extended across spike, with dominance at 160-218 and 743-854. As reported, nearly half of all spike-specific TCRs target variant regions that are unmutated.

TCRdb's copy holds only in-frame clones and misses some; the assay was immunoSEQ multiplex PCR. The table lists roughly 120,000 clones, 80% to 90% of them singletons. Analyses pooled second doses at about 4 or about 12 weeks. Turning to this clone: The antigen is undetermined.

The sample consisted of peripheral blood, taken 28 days after the second AZD1222 dose. This receptor was obtained from an adult who received the AZD1222 COVID-19 vaccine.

The DNA for the CDR3 is TGTGCCAGCAGTGAAGGGATAGGGCGGGGTGGAGAGCAGTACTTC. This sequence encodes CASSEGIGRGGEQYF. This rearrangement joins TRBV6-1 to TRBJ2-7, with D tentatively TRBD2 (6 bases). V dropped 1 base and J dropped 7 bases, with 17 bases sitting between them. This CDR3 is built from 15 residues. In germline, CDR1 is MNHNS, CDR2 SASEGT.